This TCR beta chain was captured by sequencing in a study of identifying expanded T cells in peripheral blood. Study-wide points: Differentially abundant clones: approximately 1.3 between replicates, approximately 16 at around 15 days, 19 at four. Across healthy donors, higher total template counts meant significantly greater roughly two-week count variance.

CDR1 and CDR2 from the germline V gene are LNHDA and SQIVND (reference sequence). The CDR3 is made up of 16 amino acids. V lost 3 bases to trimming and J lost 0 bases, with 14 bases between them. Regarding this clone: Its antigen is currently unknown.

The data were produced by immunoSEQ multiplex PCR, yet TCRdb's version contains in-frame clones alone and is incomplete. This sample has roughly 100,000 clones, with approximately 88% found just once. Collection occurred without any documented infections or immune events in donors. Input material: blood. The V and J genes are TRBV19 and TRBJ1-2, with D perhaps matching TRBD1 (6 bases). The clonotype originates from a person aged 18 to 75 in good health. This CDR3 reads CASSIQWTAANYGYTF. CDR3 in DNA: TGTGCCAGTAGTATCCAATGGACAGCCGCTAACTATGGCTACACCTTC.